These 12 T cell receptor beta chains came from one sample sequenced in a study of regulatory T cells. Primers: 52 TRBV forward and 13 TRBJ reverse. Profiled with immunoSEQ multiplex PCR; TCRdb holds only in-frame clones, not every one. This table has some 17,000 clones, roughly 90% appearing once. Sequenced sample: CD8+ T cells sorted from blood. Receptors originate from a person aged 18 to 29 with CD3G deficiency.

This chain uses TRBV10-3 with TRBJ1-3; no firm D call. This CDR3 contains 14 residues. The V gene's germline CDR1 is ENHRY and CDR2 SYGVKD. The V gene lost 3 bases and the J gene lost 4 bases, with 10 bases spanning the gap. CDR3 DNA sequence: TGTGCCATCAGTGATACGGCGGGGGGAAACACCATATATTTT. Protein: CAISDTAGGNTIYF.

A few counts support this clone. This chain uses TRBV6-5 with TRBJ2-1, with D possibly TRBD1 on 5 matching bases. The CDR3 extends over 12 amino acids. Germline V CDR1 and CDR2: MNHEY, SVGAGI. With 5 bases removed from V and 7 bases from J, the gap between germline ends came to 9 bases. The CDR3 DNA reads TGTGCCAGCAGTCCCGGACAAAATGAGCAGTTCTTC. Translation: CASSPGQNEQFF.

This clone showed up just once. The chain is built from TRBV29-1 and TRBJ2-7, with no clear D. The germline CDR1 and CDR2 sequences are SQVTM and ANQGSEA. The V gene lost 2 bases and the J gene lost 7 bases, with 21 bases spanning the gap. The CDR3 spans 15 residues. CDR3 sequence reads: CSVELDPAPPREQYF. The CDR3 nucleotides read TGCAGCGTTGAACTGGATCCCGCTCCCCCGCGGGAGCAGTACTTC.

CDR3 DNA: TGTGCCAGCAGTGGACCCGAAGGGGAGCAGTTCTTC. It codes for CASSGPEGEQFF. The rearrangement links TRBV27 to TRBJ2-1; D is undetermined. Trimming took off 5 bases at V and 10 bases at J, with 12 bases between the two ends. The length of the CDR3 is 12 residues. Germline V lookup: CDR1 MNHEY, CDR2 SMNVEV (reference sequence).

This chain links TRBV5-1 with TRBJ1-1; TRBD1 agrees at 7 bases. Germline values: CDR1 SGHRS, CDR2 YFSETQ. The CDR3 is 17 amino acids. The V segment lost 5 bases and the J segment 0 bases; nucleotides outside the gene matches: 13. In nucleotides, the CDR3 is TGCGCCAGCAGTCTTCAAACCCCCGGGACAGTGAACACTGAAGCTTTCTTT. Protein: CASSLQTPGTVNTEAFF.

The rearrangement links TRBV30 to TRBJ1-2; D not certain. Germline CDR1 is GTSNPN and CDR2 is SVGIG (reference sequence). This CDR3 contains 14 residues. Trimming took 1 base from V and 3 from J, leaving 12 bases between them. CDR3 region: CAWSAPGGHYGYTF. Written as DNA, the CDR3 is TGTGCCTGGAGTGCCCCGGGTGGCCACTATGGCTACACCTTC.

The CDR3 nucleotides are TGTGCCAGCAGCGGCTCTCCCGGGACTCCCTCCTACAATGAGCAGTTCTTC. Protein product: CASSGSPGTPSYNEQFF. The chain couples TRBV7-9 to TRBJ2-1; perhaps TRBD2 as D (6 bases). Germline CDR1 reads SEHNR; CDR2 reads FQNEAQ (reference sequence). CDR3 length: 17 amino acids. The V end lost 5 bases, the J end lost 0 bases, and 17 bases lay between the germline ends.

This clone came up a few times. CDR3 amino acids: CAWVLNTEAFF. CDR3 DNA sequence: TGTGCCTGGGTACTGAACACTGAAGCTTTCTTT. The V and J genes are TRBV30 and TRBJ1-1; D is uncertain. Germline V gene data show CDR1 as GTSNPN and CDR2 as SVGIG (reference sequence). The CDR3 runs 11 residues. V dropped 5 bases and J dropped 0 bases, with 4 bases sitting between them.

This rearrangement joins TRBV19 to TRBJ2-2; 7 bases map to TRBD1. This CDR3 contains 13 residues. V dropped 5 bases and J dropped 6; count of bases not matched to a gene: 3. Per germline, CDR1 LNHDA and CDR2 SQIVND (reference sequence). DNA of the CDR3: TGTGCCAGTAGTGAACAGGGGTCCGGGGAGCTGTTTTTT. This encodes CASSEQGSGELFF.

In its sample, this clone ranks as medium-sized (0.01 to 0.1%). The chain combines TRBV7-9 with TRBJ2-2; TRBD1 matches at 7 bases. The V gene end was trimmed by 5 bases and the J gene end by 4 bases; junction bases not matched to a gene: 7. This CDR3 contains 15 residues. Looked up from germline, CDR1 is SEHNR and CDR2 is FQNEAQ (reference sequence). CDR3 sequence: CASSPQDRSTGELFF. CDR3 nucleotides: TGTGCCAGCAGCCCCCAGGACAGGAGCACCGGGGAGCTGTTTTTT. Full variable domain (missing parts from reference TRBV7-9 and TRBJ2-2): DTGVSQNPRHKITKRGQNVTFRCDPISEHNRLYWYRQTLGQGPEFLTYFQNEAQLEKSRLLSDRFSAERPKGSFSTLEIQRTEQGDSAMYLCASSPQDRSTGELFFGEGSRLTVL.

The chain uses TRBV4-1 and TRBJ1-1; D unclear. V gave up 8 bases and J gave up 3 bases, with 16 bases separating them. The CDR3 loop spans 14 amino acids. Germline assignment: CDR1 MGHRA and CDR2 YSYEKL. The CDR3 spells CASQLRIADTEAFF. In nucleotides, the CDR3 is TGCGCCAGCCAGCTGCGGATCGCGGACACTGAAGCTTTCTTT.

The J gene is TRBJ1-2, the V gene TRBV7-8; TRBD1 might be the D (5 bases). The CDR3 length is 13 residues. Germline V gene lookup returns CDR1 SGHVS and CDR2 FQNEAQ. V was shortened by 3 bases and J by 8 bases, with 13 bases between the two germline ends. In DNA form, the CDR3 reads TGTGCCAGCAGCTTTCGGGACCAGGACGGCTACACCTTC. Its protein is CASSFRDQDGYTF. Based on the CDR3 plus reference TRBV7-8 and TRBJ1-2, the full variable domain is GAGVSQSPRYKVAKRGQDVALRCDPISGHVSLFWYQQALGQGPEFLTYFQNEAQLDKSGLPSDRFFAERPEGSVSTLKIQRTQQEDSAVYLCASSFRDQDGYTFGSGTRLTVV.